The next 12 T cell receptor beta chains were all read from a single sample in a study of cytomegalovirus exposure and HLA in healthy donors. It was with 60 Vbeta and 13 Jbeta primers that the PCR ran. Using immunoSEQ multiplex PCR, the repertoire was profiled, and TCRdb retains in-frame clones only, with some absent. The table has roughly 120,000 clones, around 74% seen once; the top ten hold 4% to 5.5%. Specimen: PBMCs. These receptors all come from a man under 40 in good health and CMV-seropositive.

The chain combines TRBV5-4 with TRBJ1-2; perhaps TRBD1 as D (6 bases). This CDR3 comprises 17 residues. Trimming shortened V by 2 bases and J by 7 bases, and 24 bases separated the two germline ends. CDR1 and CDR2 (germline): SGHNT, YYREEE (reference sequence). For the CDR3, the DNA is TGTGCCAGCAGCTTTGGATACACGGGACAACTATCGGGTGGCTACACCTTC. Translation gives CASSFGYTGQLSGGYTF.

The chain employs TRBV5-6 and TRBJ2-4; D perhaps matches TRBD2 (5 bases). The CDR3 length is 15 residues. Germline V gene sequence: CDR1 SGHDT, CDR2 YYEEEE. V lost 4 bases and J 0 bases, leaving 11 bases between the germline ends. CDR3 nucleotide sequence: TGTGCCAGCAGCCCCAGCGGTCTAGCCAAAAACATTCAGTACTTC. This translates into CASSPSGLAKNIQYF. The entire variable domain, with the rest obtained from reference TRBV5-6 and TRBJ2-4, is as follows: DAGVTQSPTHLIKTRGQQVTLRCSPKSGHDTVSWYQQALGQGPQFIFQYYEEEERQRGNFPDRFSGHQFPNYSSELNVNALLLGDSALYLCASSPSGLAKNIQYFGAGTRLSVL.

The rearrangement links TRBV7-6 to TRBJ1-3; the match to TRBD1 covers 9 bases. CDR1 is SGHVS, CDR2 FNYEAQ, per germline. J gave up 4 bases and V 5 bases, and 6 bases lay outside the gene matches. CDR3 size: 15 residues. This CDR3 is CASSQGTGTGNTIYF. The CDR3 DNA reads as TGTGCCAGCAGCCAGGGGACAGGGACGGGAAACACCATATATTTT.

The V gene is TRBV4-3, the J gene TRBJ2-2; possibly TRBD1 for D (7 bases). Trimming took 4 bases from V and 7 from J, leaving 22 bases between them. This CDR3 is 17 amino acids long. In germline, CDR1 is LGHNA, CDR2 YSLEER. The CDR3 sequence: CASSPEEGADGSGELFF. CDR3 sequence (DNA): TGCGCCAGCAGCCCTGAGGAGGGGGCGGATGGGAGCGGGGAGCTGTTTTTT.

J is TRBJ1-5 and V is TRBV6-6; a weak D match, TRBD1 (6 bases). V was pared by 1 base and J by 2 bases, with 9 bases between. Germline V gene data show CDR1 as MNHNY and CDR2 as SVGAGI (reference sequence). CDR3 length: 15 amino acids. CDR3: CASSYFRGGNQPQHF. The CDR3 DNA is TGTGCCAGCAGTTACTTCAGGGGTGGCAATCAGCCCCAGCATTTT.

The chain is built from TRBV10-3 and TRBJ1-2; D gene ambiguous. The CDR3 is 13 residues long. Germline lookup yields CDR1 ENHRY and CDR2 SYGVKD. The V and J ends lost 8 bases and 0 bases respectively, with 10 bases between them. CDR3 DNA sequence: TGTGCCATCCGAGAACTTACTAACTATGGCTACACCTTC. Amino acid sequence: CAIRELTNYGYTF.

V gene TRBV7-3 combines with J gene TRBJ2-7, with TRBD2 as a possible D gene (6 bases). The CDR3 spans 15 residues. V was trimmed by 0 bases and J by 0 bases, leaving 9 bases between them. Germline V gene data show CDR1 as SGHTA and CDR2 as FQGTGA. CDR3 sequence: CASSLTGGSSYEQYF. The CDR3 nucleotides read TGTGCCAGCAGCTTAACGGGGGGAAGCTCCTACGAGCAGTACTTC.

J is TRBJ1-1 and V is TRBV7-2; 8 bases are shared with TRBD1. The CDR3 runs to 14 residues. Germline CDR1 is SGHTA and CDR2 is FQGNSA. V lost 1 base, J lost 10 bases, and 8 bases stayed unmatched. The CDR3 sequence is CASSLVIGQGPAFF. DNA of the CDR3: TGTGCCAGCAGCTTAGTCATAGGACAGGGACCAGCTTTCTTT.

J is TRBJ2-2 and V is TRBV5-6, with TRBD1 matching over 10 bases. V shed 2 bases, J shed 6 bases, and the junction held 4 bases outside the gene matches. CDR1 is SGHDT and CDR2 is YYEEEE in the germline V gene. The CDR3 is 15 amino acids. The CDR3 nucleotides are TGTGCCAGCAGCTTTGGACAGGGGGGCCCCGGGGAGCTGTTTTTT. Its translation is CASSFGQGGPGELFF.

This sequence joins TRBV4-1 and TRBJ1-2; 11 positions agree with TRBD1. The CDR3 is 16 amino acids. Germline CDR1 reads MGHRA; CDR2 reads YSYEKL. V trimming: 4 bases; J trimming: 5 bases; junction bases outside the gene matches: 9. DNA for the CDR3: TGCGCCAGCAGCCTCTACCGGGGACAGGGGGATTATGGCTACACCTTC. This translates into CASSLYRGQGDYGYTF.

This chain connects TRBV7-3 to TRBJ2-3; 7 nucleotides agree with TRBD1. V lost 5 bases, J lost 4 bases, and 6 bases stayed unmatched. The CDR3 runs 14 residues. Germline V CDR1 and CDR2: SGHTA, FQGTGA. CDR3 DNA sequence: TGTGCCAGCAGCGACCCCACAGGGGCAGATACGCAGTATTTT. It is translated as CASSDPTGADTQYF.

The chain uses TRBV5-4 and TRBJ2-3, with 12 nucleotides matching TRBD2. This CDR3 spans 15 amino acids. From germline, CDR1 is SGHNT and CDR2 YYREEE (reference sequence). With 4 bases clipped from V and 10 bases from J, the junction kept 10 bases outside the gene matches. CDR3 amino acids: CASSPSGGAGEAQYF. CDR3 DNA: TGTGCCAGCAGCCCTAGCGGGGGGGCAGGGGAGGCGCAGTATTTT.